What follows is one T cell receptor (beta chain) and its context. The table came from immunoSEQ multiplex PCR; TCRdb's copy has only in-frame clones and leaves some out. The table has fewer than 1.4 million clones, about four fifths seen once. A CD45RA-negative memory subset and a CD45RA+ naive subset were separated from the CD4+ cells. The record originates from a study of shared clonotypes between healthy human individuals. Unmatched junction bases numbered 15, after V lost 2 bases and J lost 6 bases. Germline CDR1 SGHVS, CDR2 FQNEAQ. The CDR3 loop spans 17 amino acids. This clonotype originated in a man between 18 and 35 years old in good health. Some clones in this sample may be carry-over from other donors' samples. The chain couples TRBV7-8 to TRBJ1-2; the match to TRBD1 covers 7 bases. The sequenced sample was memory CD4+ T cells from PBMCs. The subset was: CD45RA-negative fraction. The CDR3 DNA reads TGTGCCAGCAGCTTACTGAACCCAGGGACAGCCACTGATGGCTACACCTTC. Its protein product is CASSLLNPGTATDGYTF.